This TCR beta chain was identified in a study of blood T cell repertoires in COVID-19. Background on the study: Acute and convalescent COVID-19 samples came from the United States, Italy and Spain. In each case, the material was cDNA or gDNA derived from T cells, B-cell-depleted T cells, or PBMCs.

Methods used by the authors: How many nucleated cells were present was estimated from reference gene primer amplification. Assay: immunoSEQ multiplex PCR; the TCRdb copy retains only in-frame clones and omits some. That table furnishes V, J and clone size, whereas the DNA furnished D and trimming. Of 200,000 to 300,000 clones listed, over 80% were seen once; the top ten hold around 26%. Germline CDR1 is SQVTM and CDR2 is ANQGSEA. V dropped 5 bases and J dropped 0 bases, with 13 bases sitting between them. The CDR3 covers 15 residues. J is TRBJ1-4 and V is TRBV29-1; D unclear. The sample was peripheral blood. This clonotype was sampled from a man aged 35-49 years with acute or convalescent COVID-19. In nucleotides, the CDR3 is TGCAGCGTTTCCCGCGGCGGGGCAACTAATGAAAAACTGTTTTTT. Its translation: CSVSRGGATNEKLFF.